The clone carrying this TCR beta chain was seen many times. Its antigen is not identified. The data derive from a study of CD8 T cells in ankylosing spondylitis. TCRdb fed the 5' RACE reads into MiXCR, producing one record per CDR3 protein. The data hold 150,000 to 200,000 distinct CDR3 sequences, with approximately 16% observed a single time. Study-wide points: Disease-linked clones reportedly concentrated significantly in matched ankylosing spondylitis synovial fluid. Ankylosing spondylitis blood appeared to be characterized by a TCR beta motif of several highly homologous variants.

The CDR3 runs 13 residues. Germline CDR1 SGHRS, CDR2 YFSETQ. Trimming took off 7 bases at V and 2 bases at J, with 12 bases between the two ends. The rearrangement uses TRBV5-1 and TRBJ2-5, with D tentatively TRBD2 (6 bases). Sample: blood, either unsorted or a sorted T cell fraction (not recorded which). This clonotype originated in a male donor with ankylosing spondylitis or in good health (not recorded which). The CDR3 protein is CASFFSGQETQYF. In DNA, the CDR3 is TGCGCCAGCTTCTTTAGCGGACAAGAGACCCAGTACTTC.